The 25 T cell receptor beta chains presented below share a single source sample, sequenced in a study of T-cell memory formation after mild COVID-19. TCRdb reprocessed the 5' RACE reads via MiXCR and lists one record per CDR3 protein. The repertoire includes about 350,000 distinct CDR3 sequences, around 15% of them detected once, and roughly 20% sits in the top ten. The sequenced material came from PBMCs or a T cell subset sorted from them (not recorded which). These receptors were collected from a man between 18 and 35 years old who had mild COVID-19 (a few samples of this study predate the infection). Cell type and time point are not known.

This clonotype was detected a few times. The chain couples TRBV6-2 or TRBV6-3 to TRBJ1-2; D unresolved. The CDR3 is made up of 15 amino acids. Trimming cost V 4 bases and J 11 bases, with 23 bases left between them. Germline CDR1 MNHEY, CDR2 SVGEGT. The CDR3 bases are TGTGCCAGCAGTTCGGCTGGGGAAGGTTGGCAATTGTACACCTTC. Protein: CASSSAGEGWQLYTF.

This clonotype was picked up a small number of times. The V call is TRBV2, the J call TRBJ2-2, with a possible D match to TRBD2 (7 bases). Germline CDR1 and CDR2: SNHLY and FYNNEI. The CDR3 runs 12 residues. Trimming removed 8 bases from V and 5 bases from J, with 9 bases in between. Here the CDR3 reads CASGGATGELFF. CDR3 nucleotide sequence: TGTGCCAGCGGGGGGGCTACCGGGGAGCTGTTTTTT.

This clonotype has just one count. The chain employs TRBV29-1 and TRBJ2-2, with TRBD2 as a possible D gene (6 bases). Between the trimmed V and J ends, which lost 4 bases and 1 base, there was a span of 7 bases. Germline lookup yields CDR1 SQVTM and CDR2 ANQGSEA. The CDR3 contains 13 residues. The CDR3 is CSVGLVNTGELFF. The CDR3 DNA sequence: TGCAGCGTTGGACTAGTGAACACCGGGGAGCTGTTTTTT.

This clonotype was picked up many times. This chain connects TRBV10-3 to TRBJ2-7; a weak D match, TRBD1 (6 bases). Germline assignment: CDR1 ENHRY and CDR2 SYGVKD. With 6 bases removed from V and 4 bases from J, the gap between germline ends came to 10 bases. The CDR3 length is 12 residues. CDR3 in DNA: TGTGCCATCAGCGGGACATCTTACGAGCAGTACTTC. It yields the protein CAISGTSYEQYF.

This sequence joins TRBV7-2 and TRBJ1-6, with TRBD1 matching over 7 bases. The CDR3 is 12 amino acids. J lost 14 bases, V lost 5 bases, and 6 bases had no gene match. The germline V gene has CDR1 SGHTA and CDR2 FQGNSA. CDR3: CASSRDSSALHF. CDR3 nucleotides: TGTGCCAGCAGCCGGGACAGTTCGGCCCTCCACTTT.

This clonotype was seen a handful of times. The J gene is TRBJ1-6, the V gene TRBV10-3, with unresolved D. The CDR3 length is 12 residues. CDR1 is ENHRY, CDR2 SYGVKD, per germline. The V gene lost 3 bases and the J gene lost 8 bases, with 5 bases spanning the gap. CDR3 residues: CAISDGDSPLHF. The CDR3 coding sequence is TGTGCCATCAGTGATGGGGATTCACCCCTCCACTTT.

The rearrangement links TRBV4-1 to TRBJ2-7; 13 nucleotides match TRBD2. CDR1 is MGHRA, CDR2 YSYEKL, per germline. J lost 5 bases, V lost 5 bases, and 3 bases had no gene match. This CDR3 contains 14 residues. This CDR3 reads CASSKGLAGDEQYV. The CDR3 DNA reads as TGCGCCAGCAGCAAAGGACTAGCGGGAGACGAGCAGTACGTC.

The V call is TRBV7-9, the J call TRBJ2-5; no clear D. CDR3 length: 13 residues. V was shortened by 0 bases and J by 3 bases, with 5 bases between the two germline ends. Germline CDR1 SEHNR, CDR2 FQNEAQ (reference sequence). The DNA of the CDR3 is TGTGCCAGCAGCTTAGCGGGCAAAGAGACCCAGTACTTC. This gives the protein CASSLAGKETQYF. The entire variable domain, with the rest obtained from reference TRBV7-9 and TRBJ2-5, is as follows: DTGVSQNPRHKITKRGQNVTFRCDPISEHNRLYWYRQTLGQGPEFLTYFQNEAQLEKSRLLSDRFSAERPKGSFSTLEIQRTEQGDSAMYLCASSLAGKETQYFGPGTRLLVL.

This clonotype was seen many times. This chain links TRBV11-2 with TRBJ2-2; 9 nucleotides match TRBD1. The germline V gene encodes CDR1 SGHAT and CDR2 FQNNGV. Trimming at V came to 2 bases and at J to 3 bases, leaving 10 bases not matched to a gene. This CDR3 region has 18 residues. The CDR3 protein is CASSLRRFGTGYTGELFF. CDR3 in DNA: TGTGCCAGCAGCTTACGCCGGTTTGGGACAGGGTACACCGGGGAGCTGTTTTTT.

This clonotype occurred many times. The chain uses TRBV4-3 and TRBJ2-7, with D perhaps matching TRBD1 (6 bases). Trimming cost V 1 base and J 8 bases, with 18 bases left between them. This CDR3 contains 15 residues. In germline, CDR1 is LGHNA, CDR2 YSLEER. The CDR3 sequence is CASSQAPQTGSQQYF. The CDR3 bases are TGCGCCAGCAGCCAAGCTCCGCAAACAGGGTCCCAGCAGTACTTC.

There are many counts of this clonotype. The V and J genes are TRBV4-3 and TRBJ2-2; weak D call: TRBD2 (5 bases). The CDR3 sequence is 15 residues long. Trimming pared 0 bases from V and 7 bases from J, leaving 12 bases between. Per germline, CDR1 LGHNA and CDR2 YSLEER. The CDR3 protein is CASSQDRGYGGELFF. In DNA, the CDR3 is TGCGCCAGCAGCCAAGATCGAGGGTATGGCGGGGAGCTGTTTTTT.

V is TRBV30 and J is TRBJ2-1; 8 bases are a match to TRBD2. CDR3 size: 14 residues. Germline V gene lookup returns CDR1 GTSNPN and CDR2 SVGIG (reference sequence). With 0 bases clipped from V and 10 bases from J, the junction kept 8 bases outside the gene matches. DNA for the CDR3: TGTGCCTGGAGTGTATTCTCCGGGGGGGGCGAGCAGTTCTTC. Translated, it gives CAWSVFSGGGEQFF.

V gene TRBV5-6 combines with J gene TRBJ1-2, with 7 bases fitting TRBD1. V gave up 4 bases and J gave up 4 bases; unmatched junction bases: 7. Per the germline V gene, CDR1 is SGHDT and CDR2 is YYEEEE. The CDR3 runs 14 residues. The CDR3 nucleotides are TGTGCCAGCAGCCGGGGACAGCCTCCCTATGGCTACACCTTC. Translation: CASSRGQPPYGYTF.

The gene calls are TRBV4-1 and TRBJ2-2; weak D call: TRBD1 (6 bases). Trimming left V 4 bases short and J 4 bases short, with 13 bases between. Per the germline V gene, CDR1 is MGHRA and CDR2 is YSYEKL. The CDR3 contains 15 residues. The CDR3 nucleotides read TGCGCCAGCAGCCTCAGGGGAATGGGCACCGGGGAGCTGTTTTTT. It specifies CASSLRGMGTGELFF.

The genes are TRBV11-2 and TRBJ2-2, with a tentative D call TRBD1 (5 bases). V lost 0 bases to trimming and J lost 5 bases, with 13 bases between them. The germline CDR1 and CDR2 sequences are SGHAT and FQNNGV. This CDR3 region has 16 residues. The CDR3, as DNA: TGTGCCAGCAGCTTAGATTTCAGGGATCGGACCGGGGAGCTGTTTTTT. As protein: CASSLDFRDRTGELFF.

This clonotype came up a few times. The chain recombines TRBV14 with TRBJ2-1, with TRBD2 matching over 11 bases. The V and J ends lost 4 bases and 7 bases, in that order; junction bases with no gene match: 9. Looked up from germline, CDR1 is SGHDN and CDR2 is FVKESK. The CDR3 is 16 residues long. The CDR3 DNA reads TGTGCCAGCAGCCGAACCGGGACTAGCGGACGAAATGAGCAGTTCTTC. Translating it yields CASSRTGTSGRNEQFF.

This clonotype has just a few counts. CDR3 sequence reads: CASSSRVDNYEQYV. As DNA, the CDR3 is TGTGCCAGCAGCTCCCGGGTCGACAATTACGAGCAGTACGTC. This rearrangement joins TRBV7-8 to TRBJ2-7; D gene unclear. The CDR3 length is 14 residues. The V gene lost 4 bases and the J gene lost 4 bases, with 14 bases spanning the gap. Germline V gene data show CDR1 as SGHVS and CDR2 as FQNEAQ.

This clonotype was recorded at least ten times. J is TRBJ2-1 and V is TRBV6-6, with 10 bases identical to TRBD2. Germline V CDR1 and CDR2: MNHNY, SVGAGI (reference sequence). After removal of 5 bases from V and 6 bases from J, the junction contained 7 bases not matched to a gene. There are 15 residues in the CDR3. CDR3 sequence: CASSINSGGFNEQFF. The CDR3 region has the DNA TGTGCCAGCAGTATCAATAGCGGGGGGTTCAATGAGCAGTTCTTC.

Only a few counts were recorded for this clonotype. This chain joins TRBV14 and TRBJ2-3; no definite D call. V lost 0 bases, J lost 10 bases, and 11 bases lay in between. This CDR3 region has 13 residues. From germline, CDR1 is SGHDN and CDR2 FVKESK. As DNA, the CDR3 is TGTGCCAGCAGCCAAGATAGACGGGTAGCGCAGTATTTT. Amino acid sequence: CASSQDRRVAQYF.

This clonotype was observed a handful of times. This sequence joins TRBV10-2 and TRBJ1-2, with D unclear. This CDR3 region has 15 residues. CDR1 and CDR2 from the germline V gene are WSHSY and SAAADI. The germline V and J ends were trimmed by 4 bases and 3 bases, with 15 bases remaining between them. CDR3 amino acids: CASSVPDTRYYGYTF. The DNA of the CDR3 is TGCGCCAGCAGTGTCCCCGACACTCGTTACTATGGCTACACCTTC.

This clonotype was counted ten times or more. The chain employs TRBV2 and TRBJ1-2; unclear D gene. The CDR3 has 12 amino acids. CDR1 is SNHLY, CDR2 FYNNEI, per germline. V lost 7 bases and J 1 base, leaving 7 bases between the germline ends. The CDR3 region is CASTASNYGYTF. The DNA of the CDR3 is TGTGCCAGCACCGCGAGTAACTATGGCTACACCTTC.

CDR3 DNA: TGTGCCAGCAGCTTAGAGGCAGGGGTCAATGAGCAGTTCTTC. Its protein is CASSLEAGVNEQFF. The chain has TRBV7-6 and TRBJ2-1, with D tentatively TRBD1 (6 bases). CDR1 is SGHVS and CDR2 is FNYEAQ in the germline V gene. This CDR3 contains 14 residues. With 1 base removed from V and 6 bases from J, the gap between germline ends came to 10 bases.

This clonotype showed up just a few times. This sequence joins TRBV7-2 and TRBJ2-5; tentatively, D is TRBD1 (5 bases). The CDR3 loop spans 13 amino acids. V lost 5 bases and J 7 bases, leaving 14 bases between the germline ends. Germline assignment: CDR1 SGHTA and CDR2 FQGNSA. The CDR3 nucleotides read TGTGCCAGCAGCCTCGACCCGCAGGGGACCCAGTACTTC. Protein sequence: CASSLDPQGTQYF.

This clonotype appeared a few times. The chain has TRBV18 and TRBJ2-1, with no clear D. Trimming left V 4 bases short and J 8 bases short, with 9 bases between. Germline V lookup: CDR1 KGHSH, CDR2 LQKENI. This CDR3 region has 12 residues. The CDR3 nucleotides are TGTGCCAGCTCACGATCAGTAGATGAGCAGTTCTTC. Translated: CASSRSVDEQFF. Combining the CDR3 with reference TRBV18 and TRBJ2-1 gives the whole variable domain NAGVMQNPRHLVRRRGQEARLRCSPMKGHSHVYWYRQLPEEGLKFMVYLQKENIIDESGMPKERFSAEFPKEGPSILRIQQVVRGDSAAYFCASSRSVDEQFFGPGTRLTVL.

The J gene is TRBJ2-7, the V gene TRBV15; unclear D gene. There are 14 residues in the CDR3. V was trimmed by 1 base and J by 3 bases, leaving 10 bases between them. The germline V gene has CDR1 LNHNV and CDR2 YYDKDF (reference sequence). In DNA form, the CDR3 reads TGTGCCACCAGCAGAGCCCGAGGTGGCTACGAGCAGTACGTC. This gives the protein CATSRARGGYEQYV.